These 17 T cell receptor beta chains were all obtained from the same sample, sequenced in a study of CD8 T cells in Susac syndrome. The RNA input was roughly 0.45 to 1 ug, and it was reverse transcribed with random hexamers. TCRdb redid the calling of the immunoSEQ multiplex PCR reads with MiXCR, one entry per CDR3 protein. Here the sample spans 150,000 to 200,000 distinct CDR3 sequences, around 94% being singletons. The material sequenced was CD4+ T cells from PBMCs. The receptors stem from a human donor with Susac syndrome.

This chain connects TRBV20-1 to TRBJ2-3; 7 nucleotides agree with TRBD2. The junction had 8 bases not matched to a gene; V was cut back by 6 bases and J by 2 bases. CDR3 length equals 14 residues. CDR1 and CDR2 from the germline V gene are DFQATT and SNEGSKA (reference sequence). The CDR3 DNA follows: TGCAGTGCCCTGGTTGCGGGAGTCACAGATACGCAGTATTTT. Translation gives CSALVAGVTDTQYF.

The gene calls are TRBV9 and TRBJ2-1; 9 positions match TRBD2. Germline V gene sequence: CDR1 SGDLS, CDR2 YYNGEE. Trimming took 1 base from V and 0 from J; bases not matched to a gene: 8. The CDR3 covers 18 residues. In nucleotides, the CDR3 is TGTGCCAGCAGCGTAAGACACAGCGGGGGGAGCTCCTACAATGAGCAGTTCTTC. Its translation is CASSVRHSGGSSYNEQFF.

Here the CDR3 DNA reads TGTGCCAGCAGCCCTCAGACAGGGAGGGAGGCTTTCTTT. This codes for CASSPQTGREAFF. This chain uses TRBV5-4 with TRBJ1-1; TRBD1 aligns across 7 bases. This CDR3 is 13 amino acids long. The V segment lost 4 bases and the J segment 11 bases; nucleotides outside the gene matches: 11. Germline-derived CDR1 and CDR2 are SGHNT and YYREEE (reference sequence).

The genes are TRBV20-1 and TRBJ2-1, with 10 positions matching TRBD2. The germline V gene encodes CDR1 DFQATT and CDR2 SNEGSKA (reference sequence). The V segment lost 1 base and the J segment 0 bases; nucleotides outside the gene matches: 3. The CDR3 sequence is 16 residues long. CDR3 nucleotides: TGCAGTGCTAGAGGGCTAGCGGGAGCCTCCTACAATGAGCAGTTCTTC. It specifies CSARGLAGASYNEQFF.

The V call is TRBV18, the J call TRBJ1-1; possible D gene TRBD1, 5 bases. The CDR3 runs 14 residues. Germline CDR1 is KGHSH and CDR2 is LQKENI. Deletions cut 2 bases from V and 3 bases from J, with 10 bases between. DNA of the CDR3: TGTGCCAGCTCACCATCGGGGGAGTACACTGAAGCTTTCTTT. This translates into CASSPSGEYTEAFF.

The rearrangement links TRBV7-2 to TRBJ2-3; 10 bases match TRBD2. After removal of 1 base from V and 2 bases from J, the junction contained 12 bases not matched to a gene. The CDR3 is 19 amino acids. CDR1 is SGHTA, CDR2 FQGNSA, per germline. The CDR3 region is CASSLEAGGPSGHTDTQYF. The CDR3 DNA is TGTGCCAGCAGCTTAGAAGCGGGAGGGCCCTCGGGCCACACAGATACGCAGTATTTT.

This clonotype showed up just once. The CDR3: CASSPGPIYGAIGTEAFF. The DNA for the CDR3 is TGCGCCAGCAGCCCAGGGCCCATATACGGGGCTATTGGCACTGAAGCTTTCTTT. The chain joins TRBV4-1 to TRBJ1-1; possible D gene TRBD1, 5 bases. CDR3 size: 18 residues. Per the germline V gene, CDR1 is MGHRA and CDR2 is YSYEKL. V was cut by 4 bases and J by 4 bases, with 25 bases left in between.

The chain has TRBV30 and TRBJ2-7; TRBD2 matches at 16 bases. V lost 6 bases, J lost 5 bases, and 10 bases stayed unmatched. Germline V gene sequence: CDR1 GTSNPN, CDR2 SVGIG (reference sequence). The CDR3 consists of 16 residues. The DNA of the CDR3 is TGTGCCTGCTTACCGGGACTAGCGGGGGGGCCCAACGAGCAGTACTTC. Translation: CACLPGLAGGPNEQYF.

For the CDR3, the DNA is TGCAGTGCTAGAGATAATGAGTGGGAGACCCAGTACTTC. It encodes CSARDNEWETQYF. J is TRBJ2-5 and V is TRBV20-1; D is undetermined. CDR3 length equals 13 residues. V lost 0 bases and J lost 5, with 10 bases in between. Germline V gene data show CDR1 as DFQATT and CDR2 as SNEGSKA (reference sequence).

V and J are TRBV9 and TRBJ2-7; no reliable D call. The CDR3 is made up of 14 amino acids. Trimming took 0 bases from V and 7 from J, leaving 14 bases between them. Germline CDR1 reads SGDLS; CDR2 reads YYNGEE. The CDR3 reads CASSVGLRTEEQYF. In DNA, the CDR3 is TGTGCCAGCAGCGTAGGACTGAGGACGGAGGAGCAGTACTTC.

The chain is built from TRBV7-7 and TRBJ2-5, with no clear D. The germline V gene has CDR1 SSHAT and CDR2 FNYEAQ (reference sequence). V was clipped by 1 base and J by 4 bases, with 10 bases between them. The CDR3 sequence is 14 residues long. CDR3 nucleotides: TGTGCCAGCAGCTTAGTAGCCCACGGAGAGACCCAGTACTTC. Amino acids: CASSLVAHGETQYF. Filled out from reference TRBV7-7 and TRBJ2-5, the complete variable domain reads GAGVSQSPRYKVTKRGQDVTLRCDPISSHATLYWYQQALGQGPEFLTYFNYEAQPDKSGLPSDRFSAERPEGSISTLTIQRTEQRDSAMYRCASSLVAHGETQYFGPGTRLLVL.

V usage is TRBV4-3 and J usage is TRBJ2-7; TRBD2 matches 8 bases. Trimming removed 0 bases from V and 2 bases from J; junction bases left unmatched: 3. The germline V gene has CDR1 LGHNA and CDR2 YSLEER. The CDR3 covers 15 residues. CDR3 in DNA: TGCGCCAGCAGCCAAGATACGGGAGGGCCCTACGAGCAGTACTTC. Residues: CASSQDTGGPYEQYF.

The chain combines TRBV20-1 with TRBJ2-3, with 14 bases matching TRBD2. Per germline, CDR1 DFQATT and CDR2 SNEGSKA (reference sequence). V lost 4 bases, J lost 6 bases, and 3 bases stayed unmatched. CDR3 length: 14 amino acids. This chain's CDR3 is CSATTSGRADTQYF. CDR3 DNA: TGCAGTGCTACGACTAGCGGGAGGGCGGATACGCAGTATTTT.

This clonotype was recorded a few times. V gene TRBV27 combines with J gene TRBJ2-3; D not resolved. The germline V gene has CDR1 MNHEY and CDR2 SMNVEV (reference sequence). The length of the CDR3 is 11 residues. Trimming removed 8 bases from V and 5 bases from J, with 8 bases in between. This CDR3 reads CASSLGDTQYF. CDR3 nucleotide sequence: TGTGCCAGCTCCTTGGGAGATACGCAGTATTTT.

The V and J genes are TRBV6-2 or TRBV6-3 and TRBJ2-1; the D call may be TRBD1 or TRBD2 (7 bases each). CDR3 size: 19 residues. Deletions cut 6 bases from V and 0 bases from J, with 24 bases between. CDR1 MNHEY and CDR2 SVGEGT come from the germline V gene. CDR3 amino acids: CASRPSGIERGHSYNEQFF. In DNA, the CDR3 is TGTGCCAGCAGACCCAGCGGGATCGAGAGGGGGCACTCCTACAATGAGCAGTTCTTC.

This clonotype was counted between two and nine times. This chain uses TRBV30 with TRBJ2-5; 11 nucleotides line up with TRBD1. With 3 bases clipped from V and 8 bases from J, the junction kept 5 bases outside the gene matches. CDR3 length: 13 amino acids. Germline CDR1 reads GTSNPN; CDR2 reads SVGIG (reference sequence). The CDR3 DNA reads TGTGCCTGGAGCCCGGGACAGGGGGACACCCAGTACTTC. Protein sequence: CAWSPGQGDTQYF.

This chain connects TRBV25-1 to TRBJ1-5, with D possibly TRBD1 on 5 matching bases. Trimming took off 7 bases at V and 1 base at J, with 8 bases between the two ends. Germline V gene data show CDR1 as MGHDK and CDR2 as SYGVNS. This CDR3 region has 13 residues. This chain's CDR3 is CASTGRSNQPQHF. The CDR3 DNA reads TGTGCCAGCACGGGACGCAGCAATCAGCCCCAGCATTTT.